Shown below are 17 T cell receptor beta chains from a single sample sequenced in a study of shared clonotypes between healthy human individuals. This table comes from immunoSEQ multiplex PCR, and its TCRdb copy is limited to in-frame clones, with some not included. The sample carries about a million clones, roughly 80% recorded once. Sequencing used memory CD4+ T cells from PBMCs. Subset here: CD45RA-negative fraction. The receptors come from a man aged 18 to 30 in good health. Some clones in this sample may be carry-over from other donors' samples.

V and J are TRBV7-9 and TRBJ2-7; TRBD1 matches 8 bases. The CDR3 sequence is 14 residues long. Trimming took 3 bases from V and 7 from J; bases not matched to a gene: 8. Germline lookup yields CDR1 SEHNR and CDR2 FQNEAQ (reference sequence). CDR3 nucleotide sequence: TGTGCCAGCAGCTTCCCGCCGGACAGGGAAGAGCAGTACTTC. It is translated as CASSFPPDREEQYF.

This chain connects TRBV7-9 to TRBJ1-2; D remains unclear. This CDR3 region has 12 residues. V was cut by 7 bases and J by 7 bases, with 13 bases left in between. Germline CDR1 reads SEHNR; CDR2 reads FQNEAQ (reference sequence). This chain's CDR3 is CASTPFGVGYTF. DNA of the CDR3: TGTGCCAGCACCCCATTCGGGGTTGGCTACACCTTC.

The rearrangement links TRBV2 to TRBJ2-2; D may be TRBD2 (6 bases). CDR3 size: 15 residues. The ends were cut back, 8 bases at V and 6 bases at J, with 19 bases in the middle. The germline V gene encodes CDR1 SNHLY and CDR2 FYNNEI. CDR3 in amino acids: CASGIDGGGSGELFF. The CDR3 bases are TGTGCCAGCGGAATCGACGGTGGGGGGTCCGGGGAGCTGTTTTTT.

The V and J genes are TRBV4-1 and TRBJ1-2, with 7 positions matching TRBD1. The ends lost 1 base at V and 8 bases at J; junction bases unmatched: 7. Germline lookup yields CDR1 MGHRA and CDR2 YSYEKL. The CDR3 totals 14 residues. CDR3 sequence (DNA): TGCGCCAGCAGCCAAGTAGTGGCGACAGGGGGCTACACCTTC. The encoded protein is CASSQVVATGGYTF.

The gene calls are TRBV28 and TRBJ2-1, with 9 positions matching TRBD2. This CDR3 is 17 amino acids long. CDR1 is MDHEN, CDR2 SYDVKM, per germline. V gave up 3 bases and J gave up 8 bases; unmatched junction bases: 14. CDR3 nucleotides: TGTGCCAGCAGTTTCGGACTAGCGTCTAGGGCAAGGGATGAGCAGTTCTTC. Its protein product is CASSFGLASRARDEQFF.

This clone was counted a single time. V is TRBV5-1 and J is TRBJ2-1, with a possible D match to TRBD1 (5 bases). V lost 0 bases and J lost 4, with 14 bases in between. Per the germline V gene, CDR1 is SGHRS and CDR2 is YFSETQ. CDR3 length: 16 amino acids. CDR3 DNA sequence: TGCGCCAGCAGCTTGGGACCGGACAAAACGTACAATGAGCAGTTCTTC. Amino acid sequence: CASSLGPDKTYNEQFF.

J is TRBJ1-2 and V is TRBV4-2; 7 bases line up with TRBD1. With 3 bases clipped from V and 9 bases from J, the junction kept 10 bases outside the gene matches. Germline assignment: CDR1 LGHNA and CDR2 YNFKEQ. The CDR3 has 14 residues. The CDR3 region is CASSHAGTVNSYTF. The CDR3 nucleotides are TGTGCCAGCAGCCATGCCGGGACAGTAAATAGCTACACCTTC.

The chain joins TRBV27 to TRBJ1-2; 9 bases map to TRBD1. There are 14 residues in the CDR3. Trimming removed 5 bases from V and 6 bases from J; junction bases left unmatched: 7. Germline V lookup: CDR1 MNHEY, CDR2 SMNVEV (reference sequence). The CDR3 is CASSAPGQGNGYTF. CDR3 nucleotides: TGTGCCAGCAGTGCACCGGGACAGGGAAATGGCTACACCTTC.

This chain uses TRBV2 with TRBJ1-6, with unresolved D. V shed 7 bases and J shed 7 bases, with 11 bases lying between them. CDR1 is SNHLY and CDR2 is FYNNEI in the germline V gene. The CDR3 sequence is 13 residues long. CDR3 region: CASTIQENSPLHF. In nucleotides, the CDR3 is TGTGCCAGCACGATCCAGGAAAATTCACCCCTCCACTTT.

The genes are TRBV30 and TRBJ2-1, with 12 bases identical to TRBD2. The CDR3 runs 15 residues. Germline trimming cut 0 bases from V and 6 bases from J; bases unmatched to any gene: 3. Per the germline V gene, CDR1 is GTSNPN and CDR2 is SVGIG (reference sequence). The DNA for the CDR3 is TGTGCCTGGAGTGTAGCTAGCGGGAGGGCCAATGAGCAGTTCTTC. Its protein is CAWSVASGRANEQFF.

The chain has TRBV28 and TRBJ2-1; D remains unclear. Germline CDR1 is MDHEN and CDR2 is SYDVKM. V was cut by 9 bases and J by 0 bases, with 12 bases left in between. The CDR3 is made up of 14 amino acids. CDR3 bases: TGTGCCAGTAATCTCTGGGGCTCCTACAATGAGCAGTTCTTC. This sequence encodes CASNLWGSYNEQFF.

This clone was counted a few times. V usage is TRBV6-1 and J usage is TRBJ2-7; 7 bases agree with TRBD1. Germline CDR1 is MNHNS and CDR2 is SASEGT. There are 18 residues in the CDR3. V shed 1 base, J shed 2 bases, and the junction held 14 bases outside the gene matches. CDR3 loop: CASSEETGKGSGTYEQYF. DNA for the CDR3: TGTGCCAGCAGTGAAGAGACAGGGAAGGGGTCTGGTACCTACGAGCAGTACTTC.

The chain joins TRBV19 to TRBJ1-4; TRBD1 aligns across 10 bases. This CDR3 is built from 15 residues. CDR1 is LNHDA, CDR2 SQIVND, per germline (reference sequence). J lost 8 bases, V lost 3 bases, and 6 bases had no gene match. The CDR3 DNA reads as TGTGCCAGTAGTATTTTTGGGACAGGGGAAGAAAAACTGTTTTTT. The encoded protein is CASSIFGTGEEKLFF.

V gene TRBV30 combines with J gene TRBJ1-2, with no clear D. Germline CDR1 and CDR2: GTSNPN and SVGIG (reference sequence). The length of the CDR3 is 11 residues. The V end lost 2 bases, the J end lost 6 bases, and 7 bases lay between the germline ends. CDR3 sequence: CAWSSANGYTF. CDR3 DNA sequence: TGTGCCTGGAGTAGCGCAAATGGCTACACCTTC.

In regard to this clone: The junction does not match germline at one end; this may be a read error. The rearrangement uses TRBV30 and TRBJ2-7, with 12 bases matching TRBD2. Germline V gives CDR1 GTSNPN, CDR2 SVGIG (reference sequence). The CDR3 contains 11 residues. In DNA form, the CDR3 reads TGTGCCTGGAGTAAAGGACTAGCGGGATCCTTC. This sequence encodes CAWSKGLAGSF. The whole variable domain, filled in from reference TRBV30 and TRBJ2-7, reads SQTIHQWPATLVQPVGSPLSLECTVEGTSNPNLYWYRQAAGRGLQLLFYSVGIGQISSEVPQNLSASRPQDRQFILSSKKLLLSDSGFYLCAWSKGLAGSFGPGTRLTVT.

This clone came up once. The CDR3 nucleotides are TGTGCCAGCAGCCCCGGAAGGGCGGGCACTGAAGCTTTCTTT. This codes for CASSPGRAGTEAFF. The chain combines TRBV9 with TRBJ1-1; D is unresolved. Trimming pared 4 bases from V and 4 bases from J, leaving 14 bases between. Germline assignment: CDR1 SGDLS and CDR2 YYNGEE. The CDR3 length is 14 residues.

Only a few counts were recorded for this clone. This chain connects TRBV28 to TRBJ2-3; a weak D match, TRBD1 (10 bases). Trimming removed 4 bases at V and 2 bases at J, with 25 bases between. The CDR3 spans 19 residues. Germline values: CDR1 MDHEN, CDR2 SYDVKM. For the CDR3, the DNA is TGTGCCAGCAGTTGGCCGGGACAGGGGACTAGCAGGACCACAGATACGCAGTATTTT. Protein: CASSWPGQGTSRTTDTQYF.